These 3 T cell receptor beta chains were all obtained from the same sample, sequenced in a study of T cell responses to AZD1222 COVID-19 vaccine. Generated by immunoSEQ multiplex PCR, the TCRdb table keeps only in-frame clones and is missing some. The sample records about 110,000 clones, about 87% being singletons. Specimen: peripheral blood, collected on day 0 of AZD1222 vaccination. The source of these receptors is an adult in good health.

This sequence joins TRBV19 and TRBJ2-2; either TRBD1 or TRBD2 may supply D (5 bases each). Trimming removed 8 bases at V and 5 bases at J, with 18 bases between. Per germline, CDR1 LNHDA and CDR2 SQIVND (reference sequence). The CDR3 extends over 15 amino acids. The CDR3 protein is CASSRTPSGTGELFF. The CDR3 nucleotides are TGTGCCAGTTCCAGGACACCCTCGGGGACCGGGGAGCTGTTTTTT.

CDR3 nucleotides: TGTGCCACCAGTGACCGGGACTCAGACAATGAGCAGTTCTTC. Its protein is CATSDRDSDNEQFF. The chain combines TRBV24-1 with TRBJ2-1, with D perhaps TRBD2 (6 bases). The CDR3 length is 14 residues. V dropped 4 bases and J dropped 5 bases, with 11 bases sitting between them. Germline values: CDR1 KGHDR, CDR2 SFDVKD.

This chain uses TRBV19 with TRBJ1-2; D is unclear. In germline, CDR1 is LNHDA, CDR2 SQIVND (reference sequence). CDR3 length: 13 residues. V shed 4 bases and J shed 3 bases, with 9 bases lying between them. CDR3 sequence: CASSNAGDYGYTF. In nucleotides, the CDR3 is TGTGCCAGTAGTAACGCAGGCGACTATGGCTACACCTTC.